This is a list of T cell receptor beta chains from one sample in a study of blood T cell repertoires in COVID-19. Some clones are missing from TCRdb's copy, which holds only in-frame ones; the method was immunoSEQ multiplex PCR. The table includes some 180,000 clones, about four fifths detected once. Sequenced material: peripheral blood. These receptors all come from a human donor in a cohort sampled during active COVID-19. Both conserved end residues are part of each CDR3. The D gene is left open where the match is weak. Clone size is given for some rows only: seen once, a few or many times, or a class if the clone is expanded.

size: few
V: TRBV7-9
D: .
J: TRBJ1-1
DNA: TGTGCCAGCAGCGAGGACAGTTCGAACACTGAAGCTTTCTTT
CDR3: CASSEDSSNTEAFF

size: .
V: TRBV7-3
D: TRBD2
J: TRBJ2-3
DNA: TGTGCCAGCAGCTCTATGACTAGCGGGGGCCGCACAGATACGCAGTATTTT
CDR3: CASSSMTSGGRTDTQYF

size: .
V: TRBV2
D: TRBD1
J: TRBJ1-1
DNA: TGTGCCAGCAGCTCAGGGGGCGGTACTGAAGCTTTCTTT
CDR3: CASSSGGGTEAFF

size: few
V: TRBV7-9
D: TRBD1
J: TRBJ1-2
DNA: TGTGCCAGCAGCTTAGAGACAGGGAGGCTTGGTTATGGCTACACCTTC
CDR3: CASSLETGRLGYGYTF

size: .
V: TRBV5-4
D: .
J: TRBJ2-7
DNA: TGTGCCAGCAGCTTGGGCGGGGTCTCCTACGAGCAGTACTTC
CDR3: CASSLGGVSYEQYF

size: .
V: TRBV5-1
D: .
J: TRBJ2-7
DNA: TGCGCCAGCAGCTTGGCTAGGCTTACCGAGCAGTACTTC
CDR3: CASSLARLTEQYF

size: .
V: TRBV30
D: .
J: TRBJ2-7
DNA: TGTGCCTGGAGTGTCGGGGTAGCCTACGAGCAGTACTTC
CDR3: CAWSVGVAYEQYF

size: .
V: TRBV5-1
D: .
J: TRBJ2-7
DNA: TGCGCCAGCAGCCCTTCCCCTCAGTACGAGCAGTACTTC
CDR3: CASSPSPQYEQYF

size: .
V: TRBV4-1
D: .
J: TRBJ1-4
DNA: TGCGCCAGCAGCCAATCCAGGAGTGGGGGAGGGGAAAAACTGTTTTTT
CDR3: CASSQSRSGGGEKLFF

size: .
V: TRBV2
D: TRBD2
J: TRBJ2-3
DNA: TGTGCCAGCAGTCAATCGCGGGGGGGCACAGATACGCAGTATTTT
CDR3: CASSQSRGGTDTQYF

size: .
V: TRBV11-2
D: .
J: TRBJ2-7
DNA: TGTGCCAGCAGCTTCGACACCTACGAGCAGTACTTC
CDR3: CASSFDTYEQYF

size: .
V: TRBV5-4
D: TRBD1
J: TRBJ1-2
DNA: TGTGCCAGCAGCTCGTCGGGGACAGGGGGCACCTATGGCTACACCTTC
CDR3: CASSSSGTGGTYGYTF

size: .
V: TRBV12-3/TRBV12-4
D: TRBD1
J: TRBJ2-7
DNA: TGTGCCAGCAGTTCGGGACAGGGAGTCGAGCAGTACTTC
CDR3: CASSSGQGVEQYF

size: .
V: TRBV30
D: .
J: TRBJ2-1
DNA: TGTGCCTGGAGTGTAGAAAGCCCGAGCTCCTACAATGAGCAGTTCTTC
CDR3: CAWSVESPSSYNEQFF

size: few
V: TRBV4-1
D: .
J: TRBJ2-7
DNA: TGCGCCAGCAGCCAAGGAACTTTCTCCTACGAGCAGTACTTC
CDR3: CASSQGTFSYEQYF

size: .
V: TRBV9
D: .
J: TRBJ2-1
DNA: TGTGCCAGCAGCGTAGGTCAGGGGTCCTACAATGAGCAGTTCTTC
CDR3: CASSVGQGSYNEQFF